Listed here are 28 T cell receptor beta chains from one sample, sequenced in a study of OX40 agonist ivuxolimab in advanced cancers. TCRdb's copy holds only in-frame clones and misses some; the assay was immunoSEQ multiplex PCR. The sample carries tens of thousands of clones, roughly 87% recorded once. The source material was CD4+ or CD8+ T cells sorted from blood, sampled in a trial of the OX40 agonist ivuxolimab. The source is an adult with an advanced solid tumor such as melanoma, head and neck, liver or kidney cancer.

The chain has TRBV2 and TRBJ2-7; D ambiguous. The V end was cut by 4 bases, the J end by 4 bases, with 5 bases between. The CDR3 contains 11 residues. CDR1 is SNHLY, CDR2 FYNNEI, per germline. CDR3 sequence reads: CASSGQYEQYF. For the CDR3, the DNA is TGTGCCAGCAGTGGTCAGTACGAGCAGTACTTC. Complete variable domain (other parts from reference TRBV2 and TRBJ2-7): EPEVTQTPSHQVTQMGQEVILRCVPISNHLYFYWYRQILGQKVEFLVSFYNNEISEKSEIFDDQFSVERPDGSNFTLKIRSTKLEDSAMYFCASSGQYEQYFGPGTRLTVT.

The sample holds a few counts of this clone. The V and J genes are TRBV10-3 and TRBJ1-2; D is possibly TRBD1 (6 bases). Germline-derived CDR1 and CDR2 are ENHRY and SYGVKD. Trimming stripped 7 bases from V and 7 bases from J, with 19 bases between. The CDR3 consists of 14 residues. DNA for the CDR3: TGTGCCATCACCGCATCAGGGGCGAGCGGTGGCTACACCTTC. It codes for CAITASGASGGYTF.

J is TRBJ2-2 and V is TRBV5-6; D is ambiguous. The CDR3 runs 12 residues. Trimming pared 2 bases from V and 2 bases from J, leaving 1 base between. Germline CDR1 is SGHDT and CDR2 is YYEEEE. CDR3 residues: CASSLNTGELFF. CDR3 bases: TGTGCCAGCAGCTTAAACACCGGGGAGCTGTTTTTT. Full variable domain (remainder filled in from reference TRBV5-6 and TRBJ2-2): DAGVTQSPTHLIKTRGQQVTLRCSPKSGHDTVSWYQQALGQGPQFIFQYYEEEERQRGNFPDRFSGHQFPNYSSELNVNALLLGDSALYLCASSLNTGELFFGEGSRLTVL.

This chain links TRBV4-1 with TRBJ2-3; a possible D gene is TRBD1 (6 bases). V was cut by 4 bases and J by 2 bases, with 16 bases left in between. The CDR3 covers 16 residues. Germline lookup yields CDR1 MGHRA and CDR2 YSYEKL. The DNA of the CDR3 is TGCGCCAGCAGCCCCTCGGACAGCCTGAACACAGATACGCAGTATTTT. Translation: CASSPSDSLNTDTQYF.

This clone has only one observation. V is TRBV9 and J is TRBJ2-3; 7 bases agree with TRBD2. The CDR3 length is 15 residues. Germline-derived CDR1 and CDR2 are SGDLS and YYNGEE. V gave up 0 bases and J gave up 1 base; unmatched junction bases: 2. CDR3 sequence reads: CASSVVGGGTDTQYF. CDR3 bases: TGTGCCAGCAGCGTAGTTGGGGGGGGCACAGATACGCAGTATTTT. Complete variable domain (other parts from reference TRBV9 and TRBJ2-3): DSGVTQTPKHLITATGQRVTLRCSPRSGDLSVYWYQQSLDQGLQFLIQYYNGEERAKGNILERFSAQQFPDLHSELNLSSLELGDSALYFCASSVVGGGTDTQYFGPGTRLTVL.

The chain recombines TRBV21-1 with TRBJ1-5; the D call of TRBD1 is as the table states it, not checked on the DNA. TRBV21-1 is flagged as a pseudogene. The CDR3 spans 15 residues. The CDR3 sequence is CASRGDRGLNQPQHF. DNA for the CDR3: TGTGCCAGCAGAGGGGACAGGGGACTCAATCAGCCCCAGCATTTT.

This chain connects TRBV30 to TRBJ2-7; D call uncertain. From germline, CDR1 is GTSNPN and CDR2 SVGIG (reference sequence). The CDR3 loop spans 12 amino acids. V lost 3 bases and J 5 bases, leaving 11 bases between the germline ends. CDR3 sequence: CAWRPLPNEQYF. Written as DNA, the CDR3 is TGTGCCTGGAGGCCCCTGCCAAACGAGCAGTACTTC. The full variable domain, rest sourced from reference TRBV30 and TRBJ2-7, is SQTIHQWPATLVQPVGSPLSLECTVEGTSNPNLYWYRQAAGRGLQLLFYSVGIGQISSEVPQNLSASRPQDRQFILSSKKLLLSDSGFYLCAWRPLPNEQYFGPGTRLTVT.

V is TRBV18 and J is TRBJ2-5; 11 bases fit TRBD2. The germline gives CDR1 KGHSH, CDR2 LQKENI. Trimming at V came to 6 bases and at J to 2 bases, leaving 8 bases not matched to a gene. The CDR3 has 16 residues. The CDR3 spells CASSRTSGRPQETQYF. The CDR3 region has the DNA TGTGCCAGCTCGCGGACTAGCGGGCGCCCTCAAGAGACCCAGTACTTC.

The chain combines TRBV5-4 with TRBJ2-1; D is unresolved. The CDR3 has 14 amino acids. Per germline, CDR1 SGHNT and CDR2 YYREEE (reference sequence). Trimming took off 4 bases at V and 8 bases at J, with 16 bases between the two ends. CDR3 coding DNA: TGTGCCAGCAGCCCCTCAAGAACCTTCGATGAGCAGTTCTTC. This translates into CASSPSRTFDEQFF.

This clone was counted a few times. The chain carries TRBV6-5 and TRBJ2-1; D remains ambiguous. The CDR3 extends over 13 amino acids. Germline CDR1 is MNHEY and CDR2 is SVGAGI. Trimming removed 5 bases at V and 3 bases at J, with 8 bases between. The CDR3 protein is CASSPPGYNEQFF. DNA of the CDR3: TGTGCCAGCAGTCCGCCCGGCTACAATGAGCAGTTCTTC.

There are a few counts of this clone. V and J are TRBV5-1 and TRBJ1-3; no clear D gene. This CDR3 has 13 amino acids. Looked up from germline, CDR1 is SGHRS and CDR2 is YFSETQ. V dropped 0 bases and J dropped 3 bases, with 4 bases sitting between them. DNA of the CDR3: TGCGCCAGCAGCTTGGACTATGGAAACACCATATATTTT. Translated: CASSLDYGNTIYF.

DNA of the CDR3: TGTGCCAGCAGCTTATCAGGTTCGTGGTTGCTGGCTGAAGCTTTCTTT. Amino acid sequence: CASSLSGSWLLAEAFF. The V call is TRBV7-8, the J call TRBJ1-1, with D unresolved. Trimming pared 2 bases from V and 6 bases from J, leaving 19 bases between. The germline V gene encodes CDR1 SGHVS and CDR2 FQNEAQ. The CDR3 has 16 residues.

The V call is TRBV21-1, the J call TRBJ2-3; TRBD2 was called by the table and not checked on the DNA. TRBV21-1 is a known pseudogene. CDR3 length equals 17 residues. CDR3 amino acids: CASSKGTGVASTDTQYF. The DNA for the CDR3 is TGTGCCAGCAGCAAAGGAACGGGGGTGGCTAGCACAGATACGCAGTATTTT.

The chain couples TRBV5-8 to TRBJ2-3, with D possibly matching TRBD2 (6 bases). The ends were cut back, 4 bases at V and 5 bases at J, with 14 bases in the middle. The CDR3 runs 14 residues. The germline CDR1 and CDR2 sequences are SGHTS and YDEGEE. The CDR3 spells CASSPRDVRDTQYF. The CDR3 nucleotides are TGTGCCAGCAGCCCGCGGGACGTGCGAGATACGCAGTATTTT.

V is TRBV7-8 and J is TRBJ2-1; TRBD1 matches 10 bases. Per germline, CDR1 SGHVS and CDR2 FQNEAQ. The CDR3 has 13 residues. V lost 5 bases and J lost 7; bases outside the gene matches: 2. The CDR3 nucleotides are TGTGCCAGCAGCGCGGACAGGGGGAATGAGCAGTTCTTC. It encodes CASSADRGNEQFF.

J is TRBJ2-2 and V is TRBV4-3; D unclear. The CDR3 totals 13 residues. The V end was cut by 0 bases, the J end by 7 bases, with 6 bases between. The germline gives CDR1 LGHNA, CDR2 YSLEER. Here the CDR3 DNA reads TGCGCCAGCAGCCAAGATTGGGGCGGGGAGCTGTTTTTT. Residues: CASSQDWGGELFF.

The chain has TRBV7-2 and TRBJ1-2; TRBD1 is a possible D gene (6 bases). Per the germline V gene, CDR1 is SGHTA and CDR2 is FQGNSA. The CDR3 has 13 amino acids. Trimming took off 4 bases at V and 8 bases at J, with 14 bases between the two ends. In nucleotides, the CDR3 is TGTGCCAGCAGCTCCGAGGGGGTCTACGGCTACACCTTC. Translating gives CASSSEGVYGYTF.

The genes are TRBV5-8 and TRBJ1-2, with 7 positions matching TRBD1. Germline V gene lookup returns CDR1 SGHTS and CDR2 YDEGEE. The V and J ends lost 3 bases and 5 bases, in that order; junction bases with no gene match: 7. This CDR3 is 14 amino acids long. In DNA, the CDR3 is TGTGCCAGCAGCTCGACAGGGAGAGGTTATGGCTACACCTTC. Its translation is CASSSTGRGYGYTF.

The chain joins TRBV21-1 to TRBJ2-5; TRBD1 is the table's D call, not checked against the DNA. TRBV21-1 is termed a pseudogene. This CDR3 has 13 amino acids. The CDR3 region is CASSPGQGETQYF. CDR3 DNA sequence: TGTGCCAGCAGCCCGGGACAGGGGGAGACCCAGTACTTC.

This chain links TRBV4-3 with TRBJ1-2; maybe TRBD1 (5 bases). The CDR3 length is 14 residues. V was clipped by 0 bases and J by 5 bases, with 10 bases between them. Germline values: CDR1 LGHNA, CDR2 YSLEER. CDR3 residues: CASSQDGGGYGYTF. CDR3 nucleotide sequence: TGCGCCAGCAGCCAAGACGGGGGTGGATATGGCTACACCTTC.

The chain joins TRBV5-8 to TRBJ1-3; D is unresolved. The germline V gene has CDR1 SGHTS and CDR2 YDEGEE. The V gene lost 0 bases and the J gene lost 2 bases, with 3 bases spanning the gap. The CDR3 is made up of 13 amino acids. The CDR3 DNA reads TGTGCCAGCAGCTTGGCTCCTGGAAACACCATATATTTT. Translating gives CASSLAPGNTIYF.

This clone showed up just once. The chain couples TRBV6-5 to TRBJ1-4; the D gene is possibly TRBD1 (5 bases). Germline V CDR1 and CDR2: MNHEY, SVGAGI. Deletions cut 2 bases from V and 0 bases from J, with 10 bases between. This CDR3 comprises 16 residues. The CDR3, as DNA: TGTGCCAGCAGTTACGGGGCGATCGCAACTAATGAAAAACTGTTTTTT. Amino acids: CASSYGAIATNEKLFF.

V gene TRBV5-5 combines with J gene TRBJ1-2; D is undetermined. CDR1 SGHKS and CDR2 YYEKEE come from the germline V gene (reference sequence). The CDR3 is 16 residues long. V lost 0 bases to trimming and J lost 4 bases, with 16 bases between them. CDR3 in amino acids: CASSLGGKGSSYGYTF. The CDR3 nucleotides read TGTGCCAGCAGCTTGGGGGGAAAGGGATCGAGCTATGGCTACACCTTC. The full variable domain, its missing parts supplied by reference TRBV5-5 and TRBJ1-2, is DAGVTQSPTHLIKTRGQQVTLRCSPISGHKSVSWYQQVLGQGPQFIFQYYEKEERGRGNFPDRFSARQFPNYSSELNVNALLLGDSALYLCASSLGGKGSSYGYTFGSGTRLTVV.

The CDR3 nucleotides read TGTGCCAGCAGCTTAGGTAGCCTAGGGGGAAATGAGCAGTTCTTC. Its protein is CASSLGSLGGNEQFF. The genes are TRBV7-8 and TRBJ2-1, with D possibly TRBD1 on 6 matching bases. The germline V and J ends were trimmed by 1 base and 7 bases, with 14 bases remaining between them. The CDR3 extends over 15 amino acids. The germline V gene has CDR1 SGHVS and CDR2 FQNEAQ.

The CDR3 reads CASSFETGPNQPQHF. CDR3 DNA: TGTGCCAGCAGTTTTGAGACAGGTCCCAATCAGCCCCAGCATTTT. The J gene is TRBJ1-5, the V gene TRBV5-4; D possibly corresponds to TRBD1 (6 bases). Trimming took off 5 bases at V and 3 bases at J, with 15 bases between the two ends. Germline V CDR1 and CDR2: SGHNT, YYREEE (reference sequence). The length of the CDR3 is 15 residues.

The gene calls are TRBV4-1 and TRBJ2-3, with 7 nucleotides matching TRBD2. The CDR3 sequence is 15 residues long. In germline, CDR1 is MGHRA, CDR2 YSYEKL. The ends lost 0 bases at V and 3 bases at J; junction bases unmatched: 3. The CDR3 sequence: CASSQDPGGTDTQYF. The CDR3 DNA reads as TGCGCCAGCAGCCAAGATCCGGGAGGTACAGATACGCAGTATTTT.

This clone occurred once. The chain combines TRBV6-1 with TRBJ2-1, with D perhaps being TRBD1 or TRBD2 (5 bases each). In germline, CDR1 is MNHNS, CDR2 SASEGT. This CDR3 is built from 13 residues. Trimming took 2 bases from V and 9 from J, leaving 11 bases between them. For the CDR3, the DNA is TGTGCCAGCAGTGAACTAGCCACAGGTGAGCAGTTCTTC. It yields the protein CASSELATGEQFF.

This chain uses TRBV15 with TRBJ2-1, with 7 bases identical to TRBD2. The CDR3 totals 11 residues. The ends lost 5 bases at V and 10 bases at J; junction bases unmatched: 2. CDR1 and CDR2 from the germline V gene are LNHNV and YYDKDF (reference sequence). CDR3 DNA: TGTGCCACCAGCCCCGGGGGGGAGCAGTTCTTC. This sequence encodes CATSPGGEQFF.